These 2 T cell receptor beta chains were sequenced from one sample in a study of CD8 T cells in ankylosing spondylitis. Study results and limitations: It appeared that ankylosing spondylitis blood was characterized by a TCR beta motif of several highly homologous variants.

TCRdb reprocessed the 5' RACE reads via MiXCR and lists one record per CDR3 protein. The sample lists 130,000 or so distinct CDR3 sequences, 15% to 20% occurring once. These receptors lack a known antigen. Sample: blood, either unsorted or a sorted T cell fraction (not recorded which). These receptors originate from a male donor with ankylosing spondylitis.

The CDR3 loop is CASSLGGQGRTEAFF. CDR3 DNA: TGTGCCAGCAGTTTGGGCGGACAGGGGAGGACTGAAGCTTTCTTT. The chain uses TRBV28 and TRBJ1-1, with 9 positions matching TRBD1. Germline-derived CDR1 and CDR2 are MDHEN and SYDVKM. V shed 3 bases, J shed 5 bases, and the junction held 7 bases outside the gene matches. CDR3 size: 15 residues.

This clonotype came up a few times. The rearrangement uses TRBV7-8 and TRBJ2-1; 10 positions agree with TRBD2. J gave up 2 bases and V 1 base, and 2 bases lay outside the gene matches. This CDR3 spans 16 amino acids. Germline V CDR1 and CDR2: SGHVS, FQNEAQ. CDR3 region: CASSLGAGGPYNEQFF. The CDR3 DNA reads TGTGCCAGCAGCTTAGGAGCGGGAGGGCCCTACAATGAGCAGTTCTTC. The complete variable domain, with remaining parts taken from reference TRBV7-8 and TRBJ2-1, reads GAGVSQSPRYKVAKRGQDVALRCDPISGHVSLFWYQQALGQGPEFLTYFQNEAQLDKSGLPSDRFFAERPEGSVSTLKIQRTQQEDSAVYLCASSLGAGGPYNEQFFGPGTRLTVL.